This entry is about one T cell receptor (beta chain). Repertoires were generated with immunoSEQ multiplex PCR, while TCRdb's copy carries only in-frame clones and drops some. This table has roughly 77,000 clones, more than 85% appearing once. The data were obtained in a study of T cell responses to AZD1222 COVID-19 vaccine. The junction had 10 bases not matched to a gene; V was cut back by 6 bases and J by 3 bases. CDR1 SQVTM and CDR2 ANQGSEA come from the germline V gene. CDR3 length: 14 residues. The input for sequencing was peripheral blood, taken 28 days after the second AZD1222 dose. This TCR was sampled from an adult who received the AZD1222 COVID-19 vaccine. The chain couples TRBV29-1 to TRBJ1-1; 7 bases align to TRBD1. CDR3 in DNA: TGCAGCGTGCGCGAAAGGGGGCAGGACACTGAAGCTTTCTTT. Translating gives CSVRERGQDTEAFF.